This T cell receptor (beta chain) was retrieved from a study of cytomegalovirus exposure and HLA in healthy donors. Study-level background: Earlier, approximately 190 million T cells were analyzed, and some 120 million unique TCR beta sequences were found among them.

For this clone: Its antigen remains unknown.

This CDR3 region has 15 residues. V gave up 6 bases and J gave up 1 base, with 16 bases separating them. Germline CDR1 reads SGHRS; CDR2 reads YFSETQ. The PCR contained 60 Vbeta and 13 Jbeta primers. TCRdb's copy holds only in-frame clones and misses some; the assay was immunoSEQ multiplex PCR. The sample lists about 190,000 clones, 79% occurring once. Overall study results and limits: An observed cluster of highly shared sequence variants was recorded as a likely sequencing artifact. As a later analysis revealed, the rate of TCR association differed by HLA locus, with DRB1 most and HLA-C fewest.

The sample consisted of PBMCs. The source of this sequence is a woman between 18 and 30 years old in good health and CMV-seronegative. The chain carries TRBV5-1 and TRBJ1-1, with D tentatively TRBD1 (6 bases). CDR3 DNA: TGCGCCAGCACTTTGACAGGAGTTGGGAACACTGAAGCTTTCTTT. Its protein is CASTLTGVGNTEAFF.